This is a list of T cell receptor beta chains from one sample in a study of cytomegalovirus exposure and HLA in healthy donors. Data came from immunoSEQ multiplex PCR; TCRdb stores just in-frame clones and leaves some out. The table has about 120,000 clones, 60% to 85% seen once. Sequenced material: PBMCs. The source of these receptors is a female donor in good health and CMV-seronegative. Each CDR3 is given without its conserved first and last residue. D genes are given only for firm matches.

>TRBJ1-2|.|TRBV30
ASGPYSYGYT
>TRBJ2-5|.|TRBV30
AWDTRTSNPYESKETQY
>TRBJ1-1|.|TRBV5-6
ASSPTGQNTEAF
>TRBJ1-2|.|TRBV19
ASRRDYGYT
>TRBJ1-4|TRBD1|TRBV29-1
SVTGQANEKLF
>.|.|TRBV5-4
ASSLSRGVSEQY
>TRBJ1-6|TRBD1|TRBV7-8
ASSLGDRASPLH
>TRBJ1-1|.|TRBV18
ASSSTEGYAF
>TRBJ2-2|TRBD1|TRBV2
ASVGTANTGELF
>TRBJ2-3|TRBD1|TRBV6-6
ASRFTGGAADTQY
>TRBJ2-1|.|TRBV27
ASSFEDGGNEQF
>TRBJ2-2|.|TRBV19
ASWGDAGELF
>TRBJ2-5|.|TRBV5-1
ASSWMGAETQY
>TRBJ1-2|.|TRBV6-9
GRAWNGDGYT
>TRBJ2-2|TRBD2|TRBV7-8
ASRPLAGSGELF
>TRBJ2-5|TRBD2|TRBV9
ASSVDLAGGLQETQY
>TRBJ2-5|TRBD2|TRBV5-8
ASSTRPGGQETQY
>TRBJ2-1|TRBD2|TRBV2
ASTKERGVADEQF
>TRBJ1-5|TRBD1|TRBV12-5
ASGLVWQGVGVGYNQPQH
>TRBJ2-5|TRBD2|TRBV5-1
ASSLVGGGAQETQY